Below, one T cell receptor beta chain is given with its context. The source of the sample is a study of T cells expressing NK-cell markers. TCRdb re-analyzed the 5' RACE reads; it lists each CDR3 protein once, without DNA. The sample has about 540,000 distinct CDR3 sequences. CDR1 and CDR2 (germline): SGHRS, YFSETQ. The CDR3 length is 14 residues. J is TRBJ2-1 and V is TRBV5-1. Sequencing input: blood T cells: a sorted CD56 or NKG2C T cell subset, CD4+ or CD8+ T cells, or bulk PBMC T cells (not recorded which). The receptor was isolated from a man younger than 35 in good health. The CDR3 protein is CASSPYGAPNEQFF.